The next 9 T cell receptor beta chains were all read from a single sample in a study of T-cell reconstitution after alpha-beta-depleted transplantation in children. Preparation of the TCRbeta library used unique molecular identifiers. Using its own MiXCR run on the PCR reads, TCRdb lists one record per CDR3 protein. This table holds approximately 350,000 distinct CDR3 sequences, about an eighth found once. Sample: PBMCs, taken from the stem cell graft. These TCRs come from a human donor who donated a stem cell graft to a child with Fanconi anemia.

The V and J genes are TRBV5-4 and TRBJ1-2; tentatively, D is TRBD1 (5 bases). V dropped 4 bases and J dropped 8 bases, with 18 bases sitting between them. Germline CDR1 and CDR2: SGHNT and YYREEE (reference sequence). The CDR3 spans 14 residues. The CDR3 bases are TGTGCCAGCAGCCTTCCGGGGCTCCAGGAGGGCTACACCTTC. Translating gives CASSLPGLQEGYTF.

This clonotype appeared a few times. The genes are TRBV3-1 and TRBJ1-1; D not resolved. The CDR3 spans 15 residues. The germline CDR1 and CDR2 sequences are LGHDT and YNNKEL (reference sequence). With 4 bases removed from V and 4 bases from J, the gap between germline ends came to 16 bases. The CDR3 is CASSPRPTRGTEAFF. CDR3 nucleotides: TGTGCCAGCAGCCCACGACCCACCCGAGGCACTGAAGCTTTCTTT. The variable domain in full, completed from reference TRBV3-1 and TRBJ1-1, reads DTAVSQTPKYLVTQMGNDKSIKCEQNLGHDTMYWYKQDSKKFLKIMFSYNNKELIINETVPNRFSPKSPDKAHLNLHINSLELGDSAVYFCASSPRPTRGTEAFFGQGTRLTVV.

The chain carries TRBV27 and TRBJ1-5; the match to TRBD1 covers 7 bases. V shed 7 bases, J shed 1 base, and the junction held 7 bases outside the gene matches. The CDR3 has 15 residues. Germline values: CDR1 MNHEY, CDR2 SMNVEV (reference sequence). The CDR3 sequence: CASTSRQGSNQPQHF. The CDR3 DNA is TGTGCCAGCACCTCCCGACAGGGAAGCAATCAGCCCCAGCATTTT.

This clonotype was detected only a few times. This sequence joins TRBV6-1 and TRBJ2-3; no firm D call. V lost 6 bases to trimming and J lost 4 bases, with 14 bases between them. Germline V CDR1 and CDR2: MNHNS, SASEGT. The CDR3 sequence is 14 residues long. The CDR3 protein is CASSMDPQSDTQYF. The CDR3 DNA is TGTGCCAGCAGCATGGACCCTCAGTCAGATACGCAGTATTTT.

The rearrangement joins TRBV12-3 or TRBV12-4 to TRBJ2-1, with 8 positions matching TRBD2. The CDR3 totals 16 residues. The junction had 16 bases not matched to a gene; V was cut back by 6 bases and J by 9 bases. Here the CDR3 reads CASSRSGGFREGEQFF. The CDR3 nucleotides are TGTGCCAGCAGCCGCAGCGGGGGCTTCCGGGAGGGTGAGCAGTTCTTC.

Only a few counts were recorded for this clonotype. V and J are TRBV18 and TRBJ2-3; 8 bases map to TRBD2. CDR3 size: 16 residues. The V segment lost 3 bases and the J segment 5 bases; nucleotides outside the gene matches: 10. Looked up from germline, CDR1 is KGHSH and CDR2 is LQKENI. CDR3 coding DNA: TGTGCCAGCTCACCCTCGGGGGGGAATAGTGGAGATACGCAGTATTTT. It translates to CASSPSGGNSGDTQYF.

This clonotype was recorded a few times. CDR3 region: CASSISGTGGTEAFF. The CDR3 DNA reads TGTGCCAGCAGCATTTCCGGGACAGGGGGCACTGAAGCTTTCTTT. The J gene is TRBJ1-1, the V gene TRBV7-2, with TRBD1 identical over 11 bases. The CDR3 contains 15 residues. Trimming took 5 bases from V and 4 from J; bases not matched to a gene: 6. Germline lookup yields CDR1 SGHTA and CDR2 FQGNSA.

The V call is TRBV29-1, the J call TRBJ2-6; D might be TRBD1 (6 bases). Germline values: CDR1 SQVTM, CDR2 ANQGSEA. Trimming pared 6 bases from V and 0 bases from J, leaving 18 bases between. The CDR3 extends over 17 amino acids. The CDR3 DNA sequence: TGCAGCGTCCGGGACATCAGGGAGAGCTCTGGGGCCAACGTCCTGACTTTC. This codes for CSVRDIRESSGANVLTF.

The chain combines TRBV6-1 with TRBJ2-7, with D hard to call. Deletions cut 2 bases from V and 5 bases from J, with 16 bases between. The CDR3 is made up of 15 amino acids. Germline loops: CDR1 MNHNS, CDR2 SASEGT. CDR3 in amino acids: CASSERRAFPHEQYF. The CDR3 DNA follows: TGTGCCAGCAGTGAAAGAAGGGCTTTCCCCCACGAGCAGTACTTC.